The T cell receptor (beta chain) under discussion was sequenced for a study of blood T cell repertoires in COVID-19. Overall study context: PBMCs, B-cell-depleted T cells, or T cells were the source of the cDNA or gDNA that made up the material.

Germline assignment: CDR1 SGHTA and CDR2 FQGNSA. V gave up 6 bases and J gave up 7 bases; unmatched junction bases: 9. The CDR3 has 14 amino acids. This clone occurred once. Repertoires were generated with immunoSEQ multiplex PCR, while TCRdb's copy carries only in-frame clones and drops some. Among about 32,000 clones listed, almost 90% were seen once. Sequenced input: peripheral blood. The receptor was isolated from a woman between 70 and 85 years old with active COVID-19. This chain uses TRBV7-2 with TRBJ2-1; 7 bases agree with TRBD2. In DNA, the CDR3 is TGTGCCAGCAGTCGAACCCGGGGGGTGAATGAGCAGTTCTTC. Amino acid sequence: CASSRTRGVNEQFF. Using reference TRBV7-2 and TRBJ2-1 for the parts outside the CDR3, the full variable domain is GAGVSQSPSNKVTEKGKDVELRCDPISGHTALYWYRQSLGQGLEFLIYFQGNSAPDKSGLPSDRFSAERTGGSVSTLTIQRTQQEDSAVYLCASSRTRGVNEQFFGPGTRLTVL.